This note documents a single T cell receptor (beta chain) sequence. The data originate from a study of blood T cell repertoires in COVID-19. Study at large: Samples taken during acute and convalescent COVID-19 were collected in the United States, Italy and Spain. Sources were T cells, B-cell-depleted T cells, or PBMCs; the material itself was cDNA or gDNA.

This CDR3 comprises 17 residues. The germline V gene has CDR1 SEHNR and CDR2 FQNEAQ (reference sequence). V gave up 5 bases and J gave up 2 bases, with 19 bases separating them. Source study methods: Amplification from reference gene primers served as the basis for estimated nucleated cell counts. Clones were sequenced by immunoSEQ multiplex PCR, and TCRdb holds only the in-frame ones, with some missing. The V and J calls and clone size come from that table; D and trimming were worked out from the DNA. This sample yields about 70,000 clones, of which roughly 87% are seen a single time; approximately 19% belongs to the top ten.

This chain connects TRBV7-9 to TRBJ1-3; possibly TRBD1 for D (5 bases). This clonotype was obtained from a woman over 75 with acute or convalescent COVID-19. Material for sequencing was peripheral blood. The CDR3 sequence: CASSPTTGRFPGNTIYF. The CDR3 region has the DNA TGTGCCAGCAGCCCCACTACAGGCAGGTTTCCTGGAAACACCATATATTTT.